This TCR beta chain comes out of a study of CD8 T cells in Susac syndrome. RNA in amounts of about 0.45 to 1 ug was reverse transcribed with random hexamers. TCRdb processed the immunoSEQ multiplex PCR reads anew with MiXCR; each CDR3 protein has one entry. The sample has roughly 150,000 distinct CDR3 sequences, around 92% seen once; the top ten hold roughly 0.08%. This CDR3 is 18 amino acids long. J was trimmed by 2 bases and V by 0 bases; bases with no gene match: 11. Germline CDR1 reads WNHNN; CDR2 reads SYGVQD (reference sequence). V usage is TRBV10-1 and J usage is TRBJ2-3; 7 bases align to TRBD2. This clonotype was sampled from a human donor in good health. Sequenced material: CD4+ T cells from PBMCs. The CDR3 DNA is TGCGCCAGCAGTGAGTCCCGGCGGAGGGCGGGAGACACAGATACGCAGTATTTT. Translating it yields CASSESRRRAGDTDTQYF.